Each of the 25 T cell receptor beta chains below was sequenced from the same sample in a study of shared clonotypes between healthy human individuals. Method: immunoSEQ multiplex PCR; TCRdb's copy keeps in-frame clones and lacks some. Of some 980,000 clones listed, 70% to 85% are singletons. Specimen: memory CD4+ T cells sorted from blood. Sample subset: CD45RA-negative fraction. All receptors derive from a man aged 18 to 30 in good health.

Many counts were recorded for this clone. Within the sample, other DNA sequences also encode this same CDR3. The rearrangement links TRBV7-9 to TRBJ2-5; D is perhaps TRBD1 or TRBD2 (5 bases each). Germline assignment: CDR1 SEHNR and CDR2 FQNEAQ (reference sequence). This CDR3 has 12 residues. V was shortened by 2 bases and J by 5 bases, with 6 bases between the two germline ends. CDR3 amino acids: CASSLWGETQYF. Here the CDR3 DNA reads TGTGCCAGCAGCTTATGGGGGGAGACCCAGTACTTC.

The sample holds a few counts of this clone. J is TRBJ2-7 and V is TRBV30, with TRBD1 matching 7 bases. The V and J ends lost 2 bases and 4 bases, in that order; junction bases with no gene match: 11. Germline V gene sequence: CDR1 GTSNPN, CDR2 SVGIG (reference sequence). This CDR3 has 15 amino acids. The CDR3 nucleotides read TGTGCCTGGAGTCTTGACAGGGTTACTTTATACGAGCAGTACTTC. Protein sequence: CAWSLDRVTLYEQYF.

The gene calls are TRBV30 and TRBJ2-2; D gene unclear. The germline V and J ends were trimmed by 2 bases and 6 bases, with 7 bases remaining between them. The CDR3 covers 12 residues. The germline V gene has CDR1 GTSNPN and CDR2 SVGIG (reference sequence). CDR3 protein: CAWSWLPGELFF. The CDR3 DNA reads as TGTGCCTGGAGTTGGTTGCCCGGGGAGCTGTTTTTT.

This clone occurred once. V usage is TRBV4-1 and J usage is TRBJ1-4; D is unresolved. Germline CDR1 MGHRA, CDR2 YSYEKL. The CDR3 totals 14 residues. The V gene lost 0 bases and the J gene lost 4 bases, with 6 bases spanning the gap. The chain's CDR3 is CASSQDGYNEKLFF. CDR3 coding DNA: TGCGCCAGCAGCCAAGACGGGTATAATGAAAAACTGTTTTTT.

This clone turned up a few times. Other DNA sequences in this specimen translate into the identical CDR3. The chain couples TRBV2 to TRBJ1-1; unclear D gene. The CDR3 has 13 amino acids. The germline V gene encodes CDR1 SNHLY and CDR2 FYNNEI. The V end lost 1 base, the J end lost 2 bases, and 5 bases lay between the germline ends. The DNA for the CDR3 is TGTGCCAGCAGTGAAGACCTAAACACTGAAGCTTTCTTT. Protein: CASSEDLNTEAFF.

The V call is TRBV5-6, the J call TRBJ2-7; D is undetermined. The germline gives CDR1 SGHDT, CDR2 YYEEEE. The ends were cut back, 2 bases at V and 2 bases at J, with 11 bases in the middle. This CDR3 has 14 amino acids. CDR3 sequence (DNA): TGTGCCAGCAGCTTCATCCAGCAGACCTACGAGCAGTACTTC. The encoded protein is CASSFIQQTYEQYF.

The V and J genes are TRBV19 and TRBJ2-5; D tentatively reads TRBD1 or TRBD2 (5 bases each). The CDR3 sequence is 14 residues long. The V end was cut by 4 bases, the J end by 9 bases, with 18 bases between. Germline assignment: CDR1 LNHDA and CDR2 SQIVND (reference sequence). CDR3 sequence: CASSKELGVPAQYF. In DNA, the CDR3 is TGTGCCAGTAGTAAAGAACTAGGGGTCCCGGCCCAGTACTTC.

The J gene is TRBJ2-7, the V gene TRBV29-1, with TRBD2 matching over 11 bases. CDR1 is SQVTM, CDR2 ANQGSEA, per germline. The CDR3 consists of 15 residues. Trimming at V came to 2 bases and at J to 2 bases, leaving 5 bases not matched to a gene. CDR3 region: CSVETTSGGTYEQYF. CDR3 in DNA: TGCAGCGTTGAAACTACTAGCGGGGGAACCTACGAGCAGTACTTC.

The rearrangement links TRBV4-3 to TRBJ2-1; TRBD2 agrees at 10 bases. Trimming at V came to 1 base and at J to 6 bases, leaving 9 bases not matched to a gene. The CDR3 has 17 residues. Germline assignment: CDR1 LGHNA and CDR2 YSLEER. The CDR3 nucleotides are TGCGCCAGCAGCCAAGTATATGGTCTAGCGGGAGTCAATGAGCAGTTCTTC. Its translation is CASSQVYGLAGVNEQFF.

This sequence joins TRBV6-6 and TRBJ1-1; 10 nucleotides agree with TRBD1. Germline CDR1 reads MNHNY; CDR2 reads SVGAGI (reference sequence). This CDR3 comprises 15 residues. After removal of 6 bases from V and 5 bases from J, the junction contained 9 bases not matched to a gene. The CDR3 DNA reads as TGTGCCAGCAGCCCGGGACAGGGGAGGGGGACTGAAGCTTTCTTT. This gives the protein CASSPGQGRGTEAFF.

The rearrangement links TRBV6-6 to TRBJ1-5; D perhaps matches TRBD1 (6 bases). The germline V gene has CDR1 MNHNY and CDR2 SVGAGI (reference sequence). Trimming stripped 5 bases from V and 1 base from J, with 6 bases between. The CDR3 contains 13 residues. The CDR3 coding sequence is TGTGCCAGCAGTGGACAGAGCAATCAGCCCCAGCATTTT. This gives the protein CASSGQSNQPQHF.

The V gene is TRBV28, the J gene TRBJ1-5; D is perhaps TRBD1 (5 bases). CDR3 length: 15 residues. In germline, CDR1 is MDHEN, CDR2 SYDVKM. With 3 bases removed from V and 7 bases from J, the gap between germline ends came to 16 bases. The CDR3 protein is CASSFRSGRRQPQHF. CDR3 coding DNA: TGTGCCAGCAGTTTTCGGTCAGGGCGTCGGCAGCCCCAGCATTTT.

This chain uses TRBV4-2 with TRBJ2-3, with TRBD1 as a possible D gene (6 bases). The V gene's germline CDR1 is LGHNA and CDR2 YNFKEQ. This CDR3 comprises 15 residues. V was cut by 2 bases and J by 1 base, with 10 bases left in between. In DNA, the CDR3 is TGTGCCAGCAGCCAATACAGGGATGGCACAGATACGCAGTATTTT. Translating gives CASSQYRDGTDTQYF.

This clone was found once. A much more abundant neighbour one base away suggests this may be a read error. The chain is built from TRBV30 and TRBJ2-7, with TRBD1 identical over 9 bases. The V and J ends lost 1 base and 1 base, in that order; junction bases with no gene match: 2. Per the germline V gene, CDR1 is GTSNPN and CDR2 is SVGIG (reference sequence). This CDR3 comprises 14 residues. CDR3 bases: TGTGCCTGGAGTGAGGGGACAGGGTCCTACGAGCAGTACTTC. It yields the protein CAWSEGTGSYEQYF.

The chain uses TRBV6-6 and TRBJ2-7, with D possibly TRBD1 on 5 matching bases. Germline V gene sequence: CDR1 MNHNY, CDR2 SVGAGI (reference sequence). The V gene lost 0 bases and the J gene lost 6 bases, with 12 bases spanning the gap. This CDR3 has 14 residues. The CDR3 DNA sequence: TGTGCCAGCAGTTACTCCCCAGGGCAGGGCGAGCAGTACTTC. Translation gives CASSYSPGQGEQYF.

This sequence joins TRBV5-5 and TRBJ2-2; TRBD1 matches 7 bases. Trimming cost V 5 bases and J 2 bases; bases outside gene matches: 18. The germline gives CDR1 SGHKS, CDR2 YYEKEE (reference sequence). This CDR3 comprises 19 residues. Here the CDR3 DNA reads TGTGCCAGCAGACGAGGCTTCTCCCCGGGACAGATAAACACCGGGGAGCTGTTTTTT. It specifies CASRRGFSPGQINTGELFF.

The chain recombines TRBV11-2 with TRBJ2-7, with D possibly matching TRBD1 (5 bases). There are 13 residues in the CDR3. Germline CDR1 reads SGHAT; CDR2 reads FQNNGV. Between the trimmed V and J ends, which lost 5 bases and 2 bases, there was a span of 10 bases. CDR3 coding DNA: TGTGCCAGCAGCCTGGACATTACCTACGAGCAGTACTTC. This translates into CASSLDITYEQYF. The full variable domain, rest sourced from reference TRBV11-2 and TRBJ2-7, is EAGVAQSPRYKIIEKRQSVAFWCNPISGHATLYWYQQILGQGPKLLIQFQNNGVVDDSQLPKDRFSAERLKGVDSTLKIQPAKLEDSAVYLCASSLDITYEQYFGPGTRLTVT.

The V gene is TRBV11-3, the J gene TRBJ2-3; no clear D gene. The CDR3 has 13 residues. V was trimmed by 1 base and J by 6 bases, leaving 8 bases between them. Looked up from germline, CDR1 is SGHNT and CDR2 is YENEEA. CDR3 region: CASSLAFLDTQYF. The CDR3 DNA reads TGTGCCAGCAGCTTAGCCTTCCTGGATACGCAGTATTTT.

The rearrangement uses TRBV5-4 and TRBJ2-5; the match to TRBD2 covers 11 bases. Germline V CDR1 and CDR2: SGHNT, YYREEE (reference sequence). V dropped 1 base and J dropped 5; count of bases not matched to a gene: 7. The length of the CDR3 is 16 residues. The CDR3: CASSLNSGRAVETQYF. DNA for the CDR3: TGTGCCAGCAGCTTGAATAGCGGGAGGGCCGTGGAGACCCAGTACTTC.

Only one count was recorded for this clone. This chain links TRBV2 with TRBJ2-3, with D possibly matching TRBD2 (6 bases). CDR3 size: 13 residues. Germline V CDR1 and CDR2: SNHLY, FYNNEI. Trimming left V 8 bases short and J 4 bases short, with 13 bases between. This chain's CDR3 is CASSLRDADTQYF. CDR3 bases: TGTGCCAGCTCCCTGCGGGATGCAGATACGCAGTATTTT.

This clone was picked up many times. The same CDR3 is also encoded by other DNA sequences in this sample. This chain links TRBV7-2 with TRBJ2-5; the D gene is possibly TRBD1 (5 bases). The CDR3 consists of 16 residues. The germline CDR1 and CDR2 sequences are SGHTA and FQGNSA. Deletions cut 3 bases from V and 3 bases from J, with 17 bases between. CDR3 DNA sequence: TGTGCCAGCAGCTTTGGGTGGGGCCTCAGGGAAGAGACCCAGTACTTC. Amino acids: CASSFGWGLREETQYF.

This clone was seen many times. The chain links TRBV9 to TRBJ1-2; D not resolved. CDR3 size: 14 residues. CDR1 is SGDLS and CDR2 is YYNGEE in the germline V gene. V was pared by 0 bases and J by 10 bases, with 16 bases between. The CDR3 nucleotides read TGTGCCAGCAGCGTAGCCGGCAGCCTTCGAAACTACACCTTC. Protein sequence: CASSVAGSLRNYTF. The entire variable domain, with the rest obtained from reference TRBV9 and TRBJ1-2, is as follows: DSGVTQTPKHLITATGQRVTLRCSPRSGDLSVYWYQQSLDQGLQFLIQYYNGEERAKGNILERFSAQQFPDLHSELNLSSLELGDSALYFCASSVAGSLRNYTFGSGTRLTVV.

In its sample, this clone was seen a few times. The CDR3 spells CASSSPENNQPQHF. In DNA, the CDR3 is TGTGCCAGCAGCTCTCCGGAGAACAATCAGCCCCAGCATTTT. The chain uses TRBV7-2 and TRBJ1-5; D is ambiguous. This CDR3 has 14 residues. Germline lookup yields CDR1 SGHTA and CDR2 FQGNSA. Trimming pared 4 bases from V and 3 bases from J, leaving 10 bases between.

The CDR3 region is CASSAGVSSYNEQFF. For the CDR3, the DNA is TGTGCCAGCAGCGCCGGGGTCAGCTCCTACAATGAGCAGTTCTTC. This chain uses TRBV7-3 with TRBJ2-1; TRBD2 might be the D (5 bases). V was clipped by 5 bases and J by 0 bases, with 11 bases between them. The CDR3 contains 15 residues. Per the germline V gene, CDR1 is SGHTA and CDR2 is FQGTGA.

This sequence joins TRBV30 and TRBJ1-2, with D unclear. The CDR3 is 13 amino acids. Between the trimmed V and J ends, which lost 4 bases and 3 bases, there was a span of 12 bases. Germline V gene data show CDR1 as GTSNPN and CDR2 as SVGIG (reference sequence). Here the CDR3 reads CAWTDGPDYGYTF. CDR3 DNA sequence: TGTGCCTGGACGGACGGACCGGACTATGGCTACACCTTC.